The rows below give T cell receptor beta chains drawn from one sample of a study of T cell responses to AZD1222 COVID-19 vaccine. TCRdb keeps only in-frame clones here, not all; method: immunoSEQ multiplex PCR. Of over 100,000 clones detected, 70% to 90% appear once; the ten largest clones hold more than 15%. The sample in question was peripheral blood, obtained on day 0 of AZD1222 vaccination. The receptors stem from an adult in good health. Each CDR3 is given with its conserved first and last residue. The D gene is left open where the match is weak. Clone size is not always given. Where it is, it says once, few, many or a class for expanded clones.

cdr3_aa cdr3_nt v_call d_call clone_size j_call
CASSSTPASDTQYF TGTGCCAGCAGTTCGACCCCGGCCTCAGATACGCAGTATTTT TRBV6-2/TRBV6-3 - - TRBJ2-3
CASSAGPGKQRNTEAFF TGTGCCAGCAGTGCCGGTCCAGGGAAACAGAGGAACACTGAAGCTTTCTTT TRBV28 - - TRBJ1-1
CASSQALLRTEAFF TGTGCCAGCAGTCAGGCCCTGCTTCGCACTGAAGCTTTCTTT TRBV11-1 - - TRBJ1-1
CASSLGFRGENGYTF TGTGCCAGCAGCTTAGGATTTCGGGGGGAAAATGGCTACACCTTC TRBV7-9 - - TRBJ1-2
CATSDLGHLNTGELFF TGTGCCACCAGTGACCTGGGACACTTGAACACCGGGGAGCTGTTTTTT TRBV24-1 - - TRBJ2-2
CASSVTRGKYRGPKNEQFF TGTGCCAGCAGTGTAACCCGGGGGAAGTACAGGGGGCCGAAGAATGAGCAGTTCTTC TRBV6-2/TRBV6-3 TRBD1 - TRBJ2-1
CASSDGQGLFHRGYTF TGTGCCAGCAGTGATGGACAGGGGTTGTTCCATCGTGGCTACACCTTC TRBV2 TRBD1 - TRBJ1-2
CASSSQGGSRGEAFF TGTGCCAGCAGTAGCCAGGGCGGCTCCAGGGGTGAGGCTTTCTTT TRBV25-1 - once TRBJ1-1
CASTGAYGYTF TGTGCCAGTACCGGGGCGTATGGCTACACCTTC TRBV19 - few TRBJ1-2
CASIGGGTDTQYF TGTGCCAGCATCGGGGGAGGCACAGATACGCAGTATTTT TRBV6-5 - - TRBJ2-3
CASSLWGSRDQPQHF TGTGCCAGCAGTTTATGGGGGTCAAGGGATCAGCCCCAGCATTTT TRBV27 - - TRBJ1-5
CASSLDRDTEAFF TGTGCCAGCAGCTTAGATCGGGACACTGAAGCTTTCTTT TRBV7-9 - few TRBJ1-1
CASSLGPNLHYEQYF TGTGCCAGCAGCCTTGGACCGAATCTCCACTACGAGCAGTACTTC TRBV7-2 - - TRBJ2-7
CASSPLVGLAGPRSYEQYF TGTGCCAGCAGCCCCCTCGTGGGACTAGCGGGCCCAAGGTCCTACGAGCAGTACTTC TRBV12-1 - - TRBJ2-7
CASSVAGGGEAFF TGTGCCAGCAGCGTAGCGGGGGGCGGTGAAGCTTTCTTT TRBV9 - - TRBJ1-1
CASSLIRVISNQPQHF TGTGCCAGTAGTTTAATTAGAGTTATTAGCAATCAGCCCCAGCATTTT TRBV19 - few TRBJ1-5
CASSREDGNTGELFF TGTGCCAGCAGTAGGGAAGACGGGAACACCGGGGAGCTGTTTTTT TRBV6-4 - few TRBJ2-2
CATSRDKSGNQPQHF TGTGCCACCAGCAGAGATAAGAGCGGCAATCAGCCCCAGCATTTT TRBV15 - once TRBJ1-5
CASSLKWGNGSPLHF TGCGCCAGCAGCTTGAAGTGGGGGAACGGTTCACCCCTCCACTTT TRBV5-1 - - TRBJ1-6
CASSLGDFYGYTF TGTGCCAGCAGTTTGGGGGACTTCTATGGCTACACCTTC TRBV6-2/TRBV6-3 - few TRBJ1-2
CASSLPGGNSPLHF TGTGCCAGCAGCCTACCGGGAGGGAATTCACCCCTCCACTTT TRBV7-2 - few TRBJ1-6
CASSFMKAVNSPLHF TGCGCCAGCAGCTTCATGAAGGCCGTTAATTCACCCCTCCACTTT TRBV5-1 - few TRBJ1-6
CASSQGLVTNEAFF TGCGCCAGCAGCCAAGGGCTGGTTACCAATGAAGCTTTCTTT TRBV4-3 - - TRBJ1-1
CASSRQTGGRYGYTF TGTGCCAGCAGTCGACAAACAGGGGGCCGGTATGGCTACACCTTC TRBV6-5 TRBD1 - TRBJ1-2
CAWRRDTNYNEQFF TGTGCCTGGAGAAGGGACACAAACTACAATGAGCAGTTCTTC TRBV30 - - TRBJ2-1
CASSFDINGYTF TGTGCCAGCAGTTTCGACATTAATGGCTACACCTTC TRBV12-3/TRBV12-4 - - TRBJ1-2
CASSALAVDTGELFF TGTGCCAGCAGCGCCCTAGCTGTAGACACCGGGGAGCTGTTTTTT TRBV9 - - TRBJ2-2
CASSLLGTDYGYTF TGTGCCAGCAGTTTACTCGGGACGGACTATGGCTACACCTTC TRBV27 - - TRBJ1-2
CASSPRGSLNSPLHF TGTGCCAGCAGCCCCAGAGGGTCCTTAAATTCACCCCTCCACTTT TRBV5-4 - - TRBJ1-6
CASSSPGTRGPHEQFF TGTGCCAGCAGTTCCCCTGGGACTCGGGGGCCCCATGAGCAGTTCTTC TRBV6-2/TRBV6-3 - once TRBJ2-1
CASSPHRAYEQYF TGTGCCAGCAGCCCCCACAGGGCCTACGAGCAGTACTTC TRBV11-1 - - TRBJ2-7
CASSTPDRGLETQYF TGTGCCAGCAGCACCCCGGACAGGGGCTTAGAGACCCAGTACTTC TRBV28 TRBD1 - TRBJ2-5
CASSHPGQGYEQYF TGTGCCAGCAGTCATCCGGGACAGGGTTACGAGCAGTACTTC TRBV5-4 TRBD1 - TRBJ2-7
CASSELRDNSPLHF TGTGCCAGCAGTGAACTCCGGGATAATTCACCCCTCCACTTT TRBV6-4 - - TRBJ1-6
CAWRESYEQYF TGTGCCTGGAGGGAGTCCTACGAGCAGTACTTC TRBV30 - - TRBJ2-7
CASCWSGTSGGAGPDTQYF TGTGCCAGCTGCTGGTCCGGGACTAGCGGGGGGGCGGGCCCAGATACGCAGTATTTT TRBV21-1 - - TRBJ2-3
CASSKGPHPNYGYTF TGTGCCAGCAGCAAGGGACCTCATCCAAACTATGGCTACACCTTC TRBV5-6 - once TRBJ1-2
CATDRWGLSNQPQHF TGTGCCACCGACCGGTGGGGTCTTAGCAATCAGCCCCAGCATTTT TRBV7-9 - - TRBJ1-5
CASSHDRTSGNTIYF TGTGCCAGCAGCCATGACAGGACCTCTGGAAACACCATATATTTT TRBV5-5 - - TRBJ1-3
CASSLPGDYGYTF TGTGCCAGCAGCTTGCCAGGAGACTATGGCTACACCTTC TRBV11-1 - - TRBJ1-2
CASSLAFAKGDEQYF TGCGCCAGCAGCTTGGCCTTTGCGAAAGGAGACGAGCAGTACTTC TRBV5-1 - once TRBJ2-7
CSVPLPGTGRGANTEAFF TGCAGCGTCCCGCTCCCCGGGACAGGGAGGGGGGCGAACACTGAAGCTTTCTTT TRBV29-1 TRBD1 - TRBJ1-1
CASSLGQGSNQPQHF TGTGCCAGCAGCTTAGGACAGGGGAGCAATCAGCCCCAGCATTTT TRBV7-2 TRBD1 - TRBJ1-5
CASSRDSPNQPQHF TGTGCCAGCTCACGGGACAGCCCCAATCAGCCCCAGCATTTT TRBV2 TRBD1 - TRBJ1-5
CASSQVADTQYF TGTGCCAGCAGCCAGGTGGCAGATACGCAGTATTTT TRBV6-2/TRBV6-3 - - TRBJ2-3
CASSEGVNEKLFF TGTGCCAGCTCCGAGGGGGTTAATGAAAAACTGTTTTTT TRBV18 - - TRBJ1-4
CASSIYRGDQPQHF TGTGCCAGTAGTATATATAGGGGCGATCAGCCCCAGCATTTT TRBV19 - - TRBJ1-5